This TCR beta chain was observed in a study of cytomegalovirus exposure and HLA in healthy donors. Study outcomes and limitations: Generally TCR sequences proved uncommon, though certain public TCRs appeared in numerous donors. Presence/absence analyses assumed roughly uniform sequencing depth across donors, which may not hold.

About this clone: Antigen specificity is unknown.

Germline V gene data show CDR1 as MNHEY and CDR2 as SMNVEV (reference sequence). CDR3 length equals 13 residues. The V and J ends lost 7 bases and 3 bases respectively, with 12 bases between them. Use of 60 Vbeta and 13 Jbeta primers characterized the PCR. Sequenced by immunoSEQ multiplex PCR; TCRdb stores in-frame clones only, minus some. The data hold about 120,000 clones, with 60% to 85% observed a single time. The sample taken for sequencing was PBMCs. The chain joins TRBV27 to TRBJ1-2, with D perhaps TRBD1 (6 bases). The receptor was isolated from a woman in her twenties or thirties in good health and CMV-seropositive. In DNA form, the CDR3 reads TGTGCCAGCACCCCCAACAGGGACTATGGCTACACCTTC. Its protein product is CASTPNRDYGYTF.